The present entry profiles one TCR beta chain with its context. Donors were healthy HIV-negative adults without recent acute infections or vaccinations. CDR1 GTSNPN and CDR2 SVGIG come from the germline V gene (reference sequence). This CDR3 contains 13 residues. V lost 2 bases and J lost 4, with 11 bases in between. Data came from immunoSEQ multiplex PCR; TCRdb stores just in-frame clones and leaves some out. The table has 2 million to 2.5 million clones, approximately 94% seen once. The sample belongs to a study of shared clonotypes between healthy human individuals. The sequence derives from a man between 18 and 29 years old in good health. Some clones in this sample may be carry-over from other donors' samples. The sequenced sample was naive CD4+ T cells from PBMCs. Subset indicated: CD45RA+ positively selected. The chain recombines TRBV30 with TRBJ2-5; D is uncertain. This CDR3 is CAWSSLIGETQYF. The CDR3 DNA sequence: TGTGCCTGGAGTTCGCTCATTGGAGAGACCCAGTACTTC.